The sequence of this T cell receptor beta chain was determined in a study of early T cells in non-severe SARS-CoV-2 infection. TCRdb analysed the 5' RACE reads with MiXCR anew, one entry per CDR3 protein. Found here are tens of thousands of distinct CDR3 sequences, just under 15% of them singletons; the top ten hold around 5.4%. This clonotype was counted many times. CDR1 SNHLY and CDR2 FYNNEI come from the germline V gene. The CDR3 runs 14 residues. The V gene lost 6 bases and the J gene lost 8 bases, with 17 bases spanning the gap. This chain connects TRBV2 to TRBJ2-4, with a weak D call TRBD2 (5 bases). Sequenced input: whole blood. The clonotype was recovered from an adult who was a healthcare worker with PCR-confirmed SARS-CoV-2 infection or an uninfected control (not recorded which). The CDR3 loop is CASRDDGVFDIQYF. The CDR3 nucleotides read TGTGCCAGCAGGGATGACGGGGTGTTTGACATTCAGTACTTC.